The table lists the clone carrying this T cell receptor (beta chain) with many counts. TCRdb used MiXCR to reprocess the 5' RACE reads, holding one entry per CDR3 protein. The table shows some 250,000 distinct CDR3 sequences, with 7.5% to 9% occurring only once. CDR1 is MNHEY and CDR2 is SVGAGI in the germline V gene. The length of the CDR3 is 15 residues. Trimming removed 2 bases from V and 9 bases from J, with 17 bases in between. These data originate in a study of CD8 T cells in ankylosing spondylitis. This receptor was taken from a male donor with ankylosing spondylitis or in good health (not recorded which). V gene TRBV6-5 combines with J gene TRBJ2-1, with D perhaps TRBD1 or TRBD2 (6 bases each). Sequenced input: blood, either unsorted or a sorted T cell fraction (not recorded which). CDR3 bases: TGTGCCAGCAGTTACCTCGCTGGGGGGCGGCGTGAGCAGTTCTTC. It codes for CASSYLAGGRREQFF.